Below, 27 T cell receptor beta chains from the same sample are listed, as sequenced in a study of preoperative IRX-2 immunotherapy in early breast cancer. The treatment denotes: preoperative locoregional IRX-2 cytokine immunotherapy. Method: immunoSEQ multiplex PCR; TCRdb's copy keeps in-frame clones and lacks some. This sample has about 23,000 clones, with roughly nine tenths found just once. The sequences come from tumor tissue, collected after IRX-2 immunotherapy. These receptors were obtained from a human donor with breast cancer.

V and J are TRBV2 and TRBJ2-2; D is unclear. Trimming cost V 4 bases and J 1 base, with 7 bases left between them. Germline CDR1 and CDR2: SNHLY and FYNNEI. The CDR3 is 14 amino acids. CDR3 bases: TGTGCCAGCAGTGCTGTGAGGAACACCGGGGAGCTGTTTTTT. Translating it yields CASSAVRNTGELFF.

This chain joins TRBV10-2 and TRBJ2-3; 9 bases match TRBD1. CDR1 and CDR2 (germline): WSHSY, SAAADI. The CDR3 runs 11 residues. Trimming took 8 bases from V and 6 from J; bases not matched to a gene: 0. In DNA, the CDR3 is TGCGCCAGCGGACAGGGGGATACGCAGTATTTT. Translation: CASGQGDTQYF.

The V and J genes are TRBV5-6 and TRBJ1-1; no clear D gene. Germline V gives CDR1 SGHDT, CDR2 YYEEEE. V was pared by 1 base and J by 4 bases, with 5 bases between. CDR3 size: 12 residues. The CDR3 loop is CASSLSATEAFF. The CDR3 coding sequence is TGTGCCAGCAGCTTGTCGGCCACTGAAGCTTTCTTT.

The CDR3 sequence is CAWGLKEGLSSFYGYTF. Written as DNA, the CDR3 is TGTGCCTGGGGCCTAAAGGAGGGGCTTAGCTCATTCTATGGCTACACCTTC. The chain combines TRBV30 with TRBJ1-2, with a weak D call TRBD1 (5 bases). Per the germline V gene, CDR1 is GTSNPN and CDR2 is SVGIG (reference sequence). CDR3 length equals 17 residues. Trimming stripped 5 bases from V and 4 bases from J, with 26 bases between.

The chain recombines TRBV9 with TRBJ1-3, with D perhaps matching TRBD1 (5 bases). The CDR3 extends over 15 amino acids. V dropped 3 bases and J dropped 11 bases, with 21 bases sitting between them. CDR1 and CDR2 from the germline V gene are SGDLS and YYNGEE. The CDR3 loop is CASSAGTGADMPIYF. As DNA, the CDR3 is TGTGCCAGCAGCGCTGGGACGGGTGCCGACATGCCCATATATTTT.

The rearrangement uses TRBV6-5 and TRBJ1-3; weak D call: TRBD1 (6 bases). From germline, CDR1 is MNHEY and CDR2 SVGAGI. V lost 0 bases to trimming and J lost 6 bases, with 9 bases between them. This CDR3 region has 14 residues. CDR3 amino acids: CASSYSPGENTIYF. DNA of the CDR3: TGTGCCAGCAGTTACTCGCCAGGGGAAAACACCATATATTTT.

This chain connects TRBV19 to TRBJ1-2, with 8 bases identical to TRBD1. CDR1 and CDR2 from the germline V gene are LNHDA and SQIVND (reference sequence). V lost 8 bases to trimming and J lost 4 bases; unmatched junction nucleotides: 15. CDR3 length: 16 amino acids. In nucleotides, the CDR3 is TGTGCCAGTCAGACCCCGCGGACAGGGCGCGGCTATGGCTACACCTTC. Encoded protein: CASQTPRTGRGYGYTF.

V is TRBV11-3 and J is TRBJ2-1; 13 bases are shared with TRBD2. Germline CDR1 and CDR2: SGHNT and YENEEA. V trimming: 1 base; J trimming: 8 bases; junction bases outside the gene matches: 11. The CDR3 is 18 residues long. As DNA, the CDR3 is TGTGCCAGCAGCTTAGGACTAGCGGGAGGAATAGTGTGGGATGAGCAGTTCTTC. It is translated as CASSLGLAGGIVWDEQFF.

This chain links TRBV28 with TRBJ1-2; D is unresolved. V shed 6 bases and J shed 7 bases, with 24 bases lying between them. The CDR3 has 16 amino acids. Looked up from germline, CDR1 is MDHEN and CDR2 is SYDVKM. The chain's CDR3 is CASSRPGGPKGPGYTF. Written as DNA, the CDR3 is TGTGCCAGCAGCCGACCCGGAGGGCCCAAGGGTCCTGGCTACACCTTC.

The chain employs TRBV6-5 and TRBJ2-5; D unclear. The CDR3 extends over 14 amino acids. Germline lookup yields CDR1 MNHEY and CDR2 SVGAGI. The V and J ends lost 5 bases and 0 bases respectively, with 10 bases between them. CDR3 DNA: TGTGCCAGCAGTCCTTGGGCGTACCAAGAGACCCAGTACTTC. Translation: CASSPWAYQETQYF.

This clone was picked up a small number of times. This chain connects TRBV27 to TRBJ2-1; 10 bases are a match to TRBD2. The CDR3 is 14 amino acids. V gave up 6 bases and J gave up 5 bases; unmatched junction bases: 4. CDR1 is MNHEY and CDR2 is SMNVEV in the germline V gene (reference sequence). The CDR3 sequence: CASSPSGSDNEQFF. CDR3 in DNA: TGTGCCAGCAGCCCTAGCGGGAGCGACAATGAGCAGTTCTTC.

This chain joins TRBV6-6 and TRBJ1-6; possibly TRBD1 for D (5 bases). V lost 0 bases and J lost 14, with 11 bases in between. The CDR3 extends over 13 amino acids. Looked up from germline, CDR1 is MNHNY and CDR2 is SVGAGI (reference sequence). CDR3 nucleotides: TGTGCCAGCAGTTACTCGACAGTAACGTCCCTCCACTTT. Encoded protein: CASSYSTVTSLHF.

The CDR3 DNA is TGTGCCAGCTACGGACAGAACAATGAGCAGTTCTTC. Its translation: CASYGQNNEQFF. This chain connects TRBV6-1 to TRBJ2-1; tentative D call: TRBD1 (6 bases). Germline loops: CDR1 MNHNS, CDR2 SASEGT. This CDR3 has 12 amino acids. The germline V and J ends were trimmed by 8 bases and 5 bases, with 10 bases remaining between them.

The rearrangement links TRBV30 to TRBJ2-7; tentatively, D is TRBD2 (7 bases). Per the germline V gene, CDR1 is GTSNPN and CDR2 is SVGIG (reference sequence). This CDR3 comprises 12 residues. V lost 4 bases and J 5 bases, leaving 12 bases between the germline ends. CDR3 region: CAWNSGGHEQYF. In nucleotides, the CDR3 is TGTGCCTGGAATTCGGGGGGCCACGAGCAGTACTTC.

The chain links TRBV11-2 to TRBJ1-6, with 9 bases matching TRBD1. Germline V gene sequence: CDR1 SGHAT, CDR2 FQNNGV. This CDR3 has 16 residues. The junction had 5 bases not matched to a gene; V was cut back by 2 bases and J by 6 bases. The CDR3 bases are TGTGCCAGCAGCTTAACCCGGACAGGGGCTAATTCACCCCTCCACTTT. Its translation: CASSLTRTGANSPLHF.

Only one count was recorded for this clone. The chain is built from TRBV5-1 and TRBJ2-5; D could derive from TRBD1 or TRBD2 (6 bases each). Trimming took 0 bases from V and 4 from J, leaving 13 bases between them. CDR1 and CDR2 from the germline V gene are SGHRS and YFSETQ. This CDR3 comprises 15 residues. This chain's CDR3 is CASSLVGGLPETQYF. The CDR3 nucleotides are TGCGCCAGCAGCTTGGTTGGGGGGCTTCCAGAGACCCAGTACTTC.

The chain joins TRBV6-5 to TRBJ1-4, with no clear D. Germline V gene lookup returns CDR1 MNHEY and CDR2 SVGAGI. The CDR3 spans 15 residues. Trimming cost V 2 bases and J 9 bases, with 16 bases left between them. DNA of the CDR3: TGTGCCAGCAGTTACGTTTTAGACGGTTCCCAAAAACTGTTTTTT. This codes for CASSYVLDGSQKLFF.

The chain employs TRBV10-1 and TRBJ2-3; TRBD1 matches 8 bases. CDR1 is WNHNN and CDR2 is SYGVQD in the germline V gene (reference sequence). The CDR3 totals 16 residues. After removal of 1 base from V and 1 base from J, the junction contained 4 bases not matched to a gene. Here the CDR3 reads CASSELQGVGTDTQYF. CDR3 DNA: TGCGCCAGCAGTGAGTTACAGGGGGTGGGCACAGATACGCAGTATTTT.

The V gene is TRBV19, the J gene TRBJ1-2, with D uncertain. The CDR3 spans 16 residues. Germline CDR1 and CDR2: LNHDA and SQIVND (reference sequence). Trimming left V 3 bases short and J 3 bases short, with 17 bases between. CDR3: CASSIRSDDPYYGYTF. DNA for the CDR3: TGTGCCAGTAGTATTAGGTCTGACGACCCATACTATGGCTACACCTTC.

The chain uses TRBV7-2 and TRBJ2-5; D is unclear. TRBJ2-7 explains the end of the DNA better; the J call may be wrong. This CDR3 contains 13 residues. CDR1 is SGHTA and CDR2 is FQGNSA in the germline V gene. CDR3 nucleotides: TGTGCCAGCAGCTTTTTCAGCTCCTACGAGCAGTACTTC. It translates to CASSFFSSYEQYF.

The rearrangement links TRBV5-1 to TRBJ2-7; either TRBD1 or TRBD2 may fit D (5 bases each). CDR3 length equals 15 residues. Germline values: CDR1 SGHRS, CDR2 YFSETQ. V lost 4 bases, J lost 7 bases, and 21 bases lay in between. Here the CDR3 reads CASSPDGTDGREQYF. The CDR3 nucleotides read TGCGCCAGCAGCCCGGACGGGACCGACGGGCGTGAGCAGTACTTC.

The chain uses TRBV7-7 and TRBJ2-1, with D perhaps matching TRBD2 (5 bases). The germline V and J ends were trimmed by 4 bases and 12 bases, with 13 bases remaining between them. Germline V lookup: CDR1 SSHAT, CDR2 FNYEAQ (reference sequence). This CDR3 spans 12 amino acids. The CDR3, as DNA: TGTGCCAGCAGCTCCCCTGAGGGCCGGCAGTTCTTC. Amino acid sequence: CASSSPEGRQFF.

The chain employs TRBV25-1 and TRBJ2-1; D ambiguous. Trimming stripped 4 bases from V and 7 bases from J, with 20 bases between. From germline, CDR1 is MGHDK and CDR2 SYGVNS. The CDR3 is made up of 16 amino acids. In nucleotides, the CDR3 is TGTGCCAGCAGTGCCCTCGACAAGAGCTTGAGTAATGAGCAGTTCTTC. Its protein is CASSALDKSLSNEQFF.

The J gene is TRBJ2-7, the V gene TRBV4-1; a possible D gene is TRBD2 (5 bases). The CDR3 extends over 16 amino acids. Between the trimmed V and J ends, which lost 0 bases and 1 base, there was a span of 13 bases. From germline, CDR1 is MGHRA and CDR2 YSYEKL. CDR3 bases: TGCGCCAGCAGCCAAGATGGGATAGCGACTTCCTACGAGCAGTACTTC. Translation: CASSQDGIATSYEQYF.

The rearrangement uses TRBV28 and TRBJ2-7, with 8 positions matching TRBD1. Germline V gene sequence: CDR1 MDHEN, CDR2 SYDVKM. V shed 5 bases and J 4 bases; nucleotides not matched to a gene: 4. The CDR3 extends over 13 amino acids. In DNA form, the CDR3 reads TGTGCCAGCAGTCGACAGGGGATTTACGAGCAGTACTTC. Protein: CASSRQGIYEQYF.

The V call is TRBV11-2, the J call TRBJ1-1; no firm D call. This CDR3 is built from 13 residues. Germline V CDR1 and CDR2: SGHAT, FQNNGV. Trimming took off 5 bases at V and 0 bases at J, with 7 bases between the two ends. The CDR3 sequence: CASSLNLNTEAFF. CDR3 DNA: TGTGCCAGCAGCCTTAATCTGAACACTGAAGCTTTCTTT.

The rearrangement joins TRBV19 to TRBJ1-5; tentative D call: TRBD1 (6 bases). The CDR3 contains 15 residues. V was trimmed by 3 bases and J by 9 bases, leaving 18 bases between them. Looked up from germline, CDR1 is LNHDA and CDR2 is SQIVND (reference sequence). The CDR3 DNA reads TGTGCCAGTAGTATGGACAGCCGAGGGGTCATGCCCCAGCATTTT. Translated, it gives CASSMDSRGVMPQHF.